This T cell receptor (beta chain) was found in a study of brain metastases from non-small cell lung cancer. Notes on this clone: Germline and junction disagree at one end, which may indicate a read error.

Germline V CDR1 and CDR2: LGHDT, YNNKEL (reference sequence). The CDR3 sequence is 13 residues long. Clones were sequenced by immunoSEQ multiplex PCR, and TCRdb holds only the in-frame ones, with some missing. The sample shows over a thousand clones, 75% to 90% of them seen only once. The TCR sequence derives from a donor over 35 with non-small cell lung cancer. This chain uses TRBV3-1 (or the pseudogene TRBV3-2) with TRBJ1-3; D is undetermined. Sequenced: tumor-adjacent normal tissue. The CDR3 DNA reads TGTGCCAGCAGCCAGCACTTTGGAAATACCATATATTTT. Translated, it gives CASSQHFGNTIYF.